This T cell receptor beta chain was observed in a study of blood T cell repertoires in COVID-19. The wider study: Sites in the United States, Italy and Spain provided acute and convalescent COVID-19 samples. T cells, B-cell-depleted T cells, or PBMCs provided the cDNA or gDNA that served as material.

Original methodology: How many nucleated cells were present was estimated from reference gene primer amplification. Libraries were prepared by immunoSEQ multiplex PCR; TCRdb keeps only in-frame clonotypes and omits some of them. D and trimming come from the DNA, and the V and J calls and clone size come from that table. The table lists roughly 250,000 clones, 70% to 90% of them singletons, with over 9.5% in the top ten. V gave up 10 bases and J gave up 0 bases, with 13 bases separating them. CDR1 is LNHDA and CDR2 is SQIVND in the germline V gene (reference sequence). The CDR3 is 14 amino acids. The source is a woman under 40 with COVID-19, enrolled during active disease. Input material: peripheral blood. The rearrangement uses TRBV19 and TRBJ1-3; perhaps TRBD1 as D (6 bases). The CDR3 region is CATSTGSSGNTIYF. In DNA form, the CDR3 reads TGTGCCACTTCAACAGGGAGCTCTGGAAACACCATATATTTT.